Listed below are T cell receptor beta chains from one sample, sequenced in a study of beta chain features in type 1 diabetes. The assay was immunoSEQ multiplex PCR, and TCRdb's table has in-frame clones only and misses some. The sample comprises 300,000 or so clones, roughly 14% of which are singletons, and approximately 0.016% rests with the top ten. The source material was naive CD4+ T cells from blood. The receptors shown here come from a woman under 30 with type 1 diabetes. CDR3s include the opening cysteine and the closing phenylalanine or tryptophan. The D gene is left open where the match is weak. Rows may omit the clone size; those that give it use once, few, many or a size class.

.	TRBV28	14	TRBJ2-5	.	CASSSPGYQETQYF	TGTGCCAGCAGTTCCCCAGGGTACCAAGAGACCCAGTACTTC
TRBD1	TRBV13	15	TRBJ1-3	few	CASSPDRGGGNTIYF	TGTGCCAGCAGCCCCGACAGGGGAGGTGGAAACACCATATATTTT
TRBD1	TRBV6-1	15	TRBJ1-1	.	CASSHDRGWNTEAFF	TGTGCCAGCAGTCACGACAGGGGCTGGAACACTGAAGCTTTCTTT
.	TRBV4-3	15	TRBJ1-1	few	CASSLSGQSNTEAFF	TGCGCCAGCAGCCTCAGCGGACAGTCGAACACTGAAGCTTTCTTT
TRBD1	TRBV11-3	13	TRBJ2-1	.	CASKGQASDEQFF	TGTGCCAGCAAAGGACAGGCTTCCGATGAGCAGTTCTTC
.	TRBV7-6	18	TRBJ2-7	few	CASSLILQKEQEGHEQYF	TGTGCCAGCAGCTTAATCCTCCAGAAGGAACAGGAGGGGCACGAGCAGTACTTC
.	TRBV19	15	TRBJ1-5	.	CASSMREVGNQPQHF	TGTGCCAGTAGTATGAGGGAGGTTGGCAATCAGCCCCAGCATTTT
TRBD1	TRBV2	15	TRBJ2-2	.	CASRKGQSNTGELFF	TGTGCCAGCAGAAAGGGACAGTCCAACACCGGGGAGCTGTTTTTT
.	TRBV13	19	TRBJ2-5	once	CASSFVRFGGEGFQETQYF	TGTGCCAGCAGCTTTGTAAGGTTCGGGGGAGAAGGGTTCCAAGAGACCCAGTACTTC
TRBD1	TRBV2	14	TRBJ2-5	few	CASSTQGIQETQYF	TGTGCCAGCAGTACACAGGGGATCCAAGAGACCCAGTACTTC
.	TRBV5-1	16	TRBJ2-3	.	CASSLVLAASTDTQYF	TGCGCCAGCAGCTTGGTACTAGCCGCTAGCACAGATACGCAGTATTTT
TRBD2	TRBV27	17	TRBJ2-5	.	CASSLSGGLAGAGTQYF	TGTGCCAGCAGTTTGTCAGGAGGGCTAGCGGGAGCCGGGACCCAGTACTTC
.	TRBV5-1	14	TRBJ2-7	few	CASSLVEGIYEQYF	TGCGCCAGCAGCTTGGTGGAGGGAATCTACGAGCAGTACTTC
.	TRBV5-4	13	TRBJ1-2	few	CASSPRGVGGYTF	TGTGCCAGCAGCCCCAGGGGCGTTGGTGGCTACACCTTC
TRBD1	TRBV19	16	TRBJ2-5	.	CATKPSGQGHQETQYF	TGTGCCACGAAACCAAGTGGACAGGGTCACCAAGAGACCCAGTACTTC
.	TRBV21-1	16	TRBJ1-2	few	CASSRQGVRNNYGYTF	TGTGCCAGCAGCCGACAGGGAGTCCGGAATAACTATGGCTACACCTTC
TRBD2	TRBV7-3	17	TRBJ2-3	few	CASSSRLAGVLGDTQYF	TGTGCCAGCAGCTCCAGACTAGCGGGAGTATTAGGAGATACGCAGTATTTT
.	TRBV15	16	TRBJ1-1	.	CATSRDGAGLNTEAFF	TGTGCCACCAGCAGAGATGGGGCCGGGCTAAACACTGAAGCTTTCTTT
.	TRBV7-9	15	TRBJ2-1	.	CASSLVGSSYNEQFF	TGTGCCAGCAGCTTAGTCGGGAGCTCCTACAATGAGCAGTTCTTC
TRBD1	TRBV18	19	TRBJ1-5	few	CASSGRPGQGPNGNQPQHF	TGTGCCAGCTCAGGAAGACCGGGACAGGGGCCAAATGGGAATCAGCCCCAGCATTTT
TRBD2	TRBV19	16	TRBJ2-7	few	CASSSSGRAVSYEQYF	TGTGCCAGTAGTTCTAGCGGGAGGGCGGTCTCCTACGAGCAGTACTTC
.	TRBV19	12	TRBJ2-3	few	CATGPGRDTQYF	TGTGCCACGGGCCCGGGGAGAGATACGCAGTATTTT
.	TRBV20-1	11	TRBJ1-3	.	CSASDRNTIYF	TGCAGTGCTAGTGACAGAAACACCATATATTTT
TRBD1	TRBV28	17	TRBJ1-4	few	CASSAPGQGAGNEKLFF	TGTGCCAGCAGTGCCCCGGGACAGGGGGCCGGTAATGAAAAACTGTTTTTT
TRBD2	TRBV11-2	18	TRBJ2-1	few	CASSRLAGAPQSYNEQFF	TGTGCCAGCAGCCGACTAGCGGGCGCGCCCCAATCCTACAATGAGCAGTTCTTC
TRBD1	TRBV29-1	13	TRBJ1-2	.	CSVVRQGAYGYTF	TGCAGCGTTGTCCGTCAGGGGGCTTACGGCTACACCTTC
.	TRBV7-2	13	TRBJ2-7	.	CASSLNQGHEQYF	TGTGCCAGCAGCTTAAACCAGGGTCACGAGCAGTACTTC
.	TRBV19	14	TRBJ2-2	.	CASMTGVGTGELFF	TGTGCCAGTATGACGGGAGTCGGCACCGGGGAGCTGTTTTTT
.	TRBV10-3	13	TRBJ2-5	few	CAISQGGIETQYF	TGTGCCATCAGCCAGGGGGGCATAGAGACCCAGTACTTC
.	TRBV27	13	TRBJ2-5	.	CASSLKLSETQYF	TGTGCCAGCAGTTTAAAACTCTCTGAGACCCAGTACTTC
.	TRBV10-3	13	TRBJ1-1	.	CAISALDSTEAFF	TGTGCCATCAGTGCCCTCGACAGCACTGAAGCTTTCTTT
.	TRBV7-2	14	TRBJ2-1	.	CASSRASALNEQFF	TGTGCCAGCAGCCGTGCGTCTGCCTTAAATGAGCAGTTCTTC
.	TRBV2	13	TRBJ1-2	.	CASSERQGDGYTF	TGTGCCAGCAGTGAAAGGCAAGGAGATGGCTACACCTTC
.	TRBV29-1	13	TRBJ1-1	few	CSVMSGLNTEAFF	TGCAGCGTTATGTCAGGGCTGAACACTGAAGCTTTCTTT
.	TRBV7-2	15	TRBJ2-5	.	CASSLGGGSQETQYF	TGTGCCAGCAGCTTGGGGGGGGGCTCCCAAGAGACCCAGTACTTC
TRBD2	TRBV30	16	TRBJ2-1	.	CAWSRPSGTLYNEQFF	TGTGCCTGGAGTCGGCCTAGCGGGACCCTATACAATGAGCAGTTCTTC
TRBD1	TRBV30	12	TRBJ1-5	few	CAWSEGAQPQHF	TGTGCCTGGAGCGAGGGGGCTCAGCCCCAGCATTTT
.	TRBV15	11	TRBJ2-3	.	CATSEEDTQYF	TGTGCCACCAGTGAGGAGGATACGCAGTATTTT
TRBD1	TRBV28	16	TRBJ2-7	few	CASSSTGGRGSYEQYF	TGTGCCAGCAGTTCGACCGGTGGCAGGGGGTCCTACGAGCAGTACTTC
TRBD2	TRBV7-2	17	TRBJ2-1	few	CASSPTYSGRVSNEQFF	TGTGCCAGCAGCCCGACTTATAGCGGGAGAGTCTCGAATGAGCAGTTCTTC
TRBD2	TRBV29-1	16	TRBJ2-1	.	CSVEGSSGRLYNEQFF	TGCAGCGTTGAAGGTTCTAGCGGGAGGCTTTACAATGAGCAGTTCTTC